The clone carrying this T cell receptor beta chain has only one observation. As yet, its antigen is unknown. The data stem from a study of OX40 agonist ivuxolimab in advanced cancers. General observations from the study: Averaging showed that CD8+ T cells had more expanded clones than CD4+ did. The expanded peripheral T cells' antigen specificity was not determined. Among the lowest levels of clonal expansion were found in partial responders at 0.1-3.0 mg/kg.

Sequencing used immunoSEQ multiplex PCR; TCRdb keeps in-frame clones, though not all of them. The table records roughly 62,000 clones, more than 65% of them present only once. The germline V gene encodes CDR1 SGHDT and CDR2 YYEEEE. V dropped 5 bases and J dropped 11 bases, with 17 bases sitting between them. This CDR3 has 14 residues. This specimen was CD4+ or CD8+ T cells sorted from blood, taken in a trial of the OX40 agonist ivuxolimab. This rearrangement joins TRBV5-6 to TRBJ1-6, with a tentative D call TRBD1 (5 bases). The clonotype was recovered from an adult with an advanced solid tumor such as melanoma, head and neck, liver or kidney cancer. The CDR3 nucleotides are TGTGCCAGCAGAAAACGGGGCCTATACACACCCCTCCACTTT. Translation gives CASRKRGLYTPLHF.